These 22 T cell receptor beta chains were all obtained from the same sample, sequenced in a study of cytomegalovirus exposure and HLA in healthy donors. Vbeta (60) and Jbeta (13) primers were used in the PCR. Assay used: immunoSEQ multiplex PCR; TCRdb lists only in-frame clones, some missing. The sample carries roughly 100,000 clones, roughly 80% recorded once. Sequenced material: PBMCs. Receptors were obtained from a middle-aged man in good health and CMV-seropositive.

This chain links TRBV28 with TRBJ1-5, with TRBD1 matching 10 bases. Germline CDR1 reads MDHEN; CDR2 reads SYDVKM. V shed 2 bases, J shed 5 bases, and the junction held 3 bases outside the gene matches. The CDR3 loop spans 15 amino acids. The CDR3 DNA is TGTGCCAGCAGTTTAGGACAGGGGGAATATCAGCCCCAGCATTTT. As protein: CASSLGQGEYQPQHF.

This chain joins TRBV4-2 and TRBJ1-1; tentative D call: TRBD1 (5 bases). CDR3 size: 13 residues. Per the germline V gene, CDR1 is LGHNA and CDR2 is YNFKEQ. V lost 0 bases and J 3 bases, leaving 5 bases between the germline ends. The CDR3 loop reads CASSQDRDTEAFF. CDR3 nucleotide sequence: TGTGCCAGCAGCCAAGACAGGGACACTGAAGCTTTCTTT.

The chain couples TRBV5-1 to TRBJ2-1, with 9 nucleotides matching TRBD1. This CDR3 spans 14 amino acids. V gave up 4 bases and J gave up 5 bases; unmatched junction bases: 4. Germline CDR1 is SGHRS and CDR2 is YFSETQ. CDR3 residues: CASSLRTGDNEQFF. The CDR3 DNA sequence: TGCGCCAGCAGCCTCCGGACAGGGGACAATGAGCAGTTCTTC. The full variable domain, rest sourced from reference TRBV5-1 and TRBJ2-1, is KAGVTQTPRYLIKTRGQQVTLSCSPISGHRSVSWYQQTPGQGLQFLFEYFSETQRNKGNFPGRFSGRQFSNSRSEMNVSTLELGDSALYLCASSLRTGDNEQFFGPGTRLTVL.

The chain combines TRBV4-3 with TRBJ2-6, with TRBD1 matching 7 bases. V was pared by 1 base and J by 0 bases, with 3 bases of the junction left unmatched. The germline V gene has CDR1 LGHNA and CDR2 YSLEER. The CDR3 spans 17 residues. The CDR3, as DNA: TGCGCCAGCAGCCAAGCGACAGGGATCTCTGGGGCCAACGTCCTGACTTTC. It yields the protein CASSQATGISGANVLTF.

The chain recombines TRBV5-6 with TRBJ2-1; D gene uncertain. CDR3 length: 15 residues. V lost 6 bases to trimming and J lost 6 bases, with 19 bases between them. From germline, CDR1 is SGHDT and CDR2 YYEEEE. This CDR3 reads CASTPMAASLNEQFF. The CDR3 DNA sequence: TGTGCCAGCACCCCAATGGCGGCAAGCCTCAATGAGCAGTTCTTC.

This clone was picked up one time. The chain recombines TRBV5-1 with TRBJ2-2; D is possibly TRBD1 (6 bases). From germline, CDR1 is SGHRS and CDR2 YFSETQ. Between the trimmed V and J ends, which lost 2 bases and 5 bases, there was a span of 13 bases. The CDR3 consists of 15 residues. In DNA, the CDR3 is TGCGCCAGCAGCTTAGGACAGCCTGGAACCGGGGAGCTGTTTTTT. Its protein product is CASSLGQPGTGELFF.

This clone was counted only a few times. This chain connects TRBV6-5 to TRBJ2-1; 8 bases are shared with TRBD2. The CDR3 has 14 residues. The germline gives CDR1 MNHEY, CDR2 SVGAGI. The junction had 3 bases not matched to a gene; V was cut back by 5 bases and J by 3 bases. The CDR3: CASSERESYNEQFF. Written as DNA, the CDR3 is TGTGCCAGCAGTGAGCGGGAGAGCTACAATGAGCAGTTCTTC.

The V gene is TRBV27, the J gene TRBJ2-2; a weak D match, TRBD2 (6 bases). The V gene's germline CDR1 is MNHEY and CDR2 SMNVEV (reference sequence). The CDR3 is made up of 16 amino acids. With 8 bases removed from V and 2 bases from J, the gap between germline ends came to 18 bases. The CDR3 DNA is TGTGCCAGCCGCCCCCCACTAGCAGTAAACACCGGGGAGCTGTTTTTT. Its protein product is CASRPPLAVNTGELFF.

The chain links TRBV7-6 to TRBJ2-1, with D maybe TRBD2 (7 bases). From germline, CDR1 is SGHVS and CDR2 FNYEAQ. The CDR3 sequence is 13 residues long. Trimming removed 5 bases at V and 9 bases at J, with 14 bases between. CDR3 residues: CASSRGGEGEQFF. DNA of the CDR3: TGTGCCAGCAGCCGAGGGGGGGAGGGTGAGCAGTTCTTC.

The chain is built from TRBV19 and TRBJ1-5, with no clear D. This CDR3 has 14 amino acids. V was shortened by 1 base and J by 0 bases, with 4 bases between the two germline ends. Germline loops: CDR1 LNHDA, CDR2 SQIVND (reference sequence). CDR3 bases: TGTGCCAGTAGTATAGTCAATAGCAATCAGCCCCAGCATTTT. Its translation is CASSIVNSNQPQHF.

V is TRBV21-1 and J is TRBJ2-1; the table's D call of TRBD1 was not tested on the DNA. TRBV21-1 corresponds to a pseudogene. The CDR3 length is 15 residues. CDR3 DNA: TGTGCCAGCAAGAGGGGACAGGAGGGTCACAATGAGCAGTTCTTC. As protein: CASKRGQEGHNEQFF.

The CDR3 region has the DNA TGCGCCAGCAGCTACAGTGCAACTAATGAAAAACTGTTTTTT. Translated, it gives CASSYSATNEKLFF. The gene calls are TRBV5-1 and TRBJ1-4; D not certain. Germline CDR1 SGHRS, CDR2 YFSETQ. This CDR3 has 14 residues. V was cut by 3 bases and J by 0 bases, with 6 bases left in between.

There are a few counts of this clone. This CDR3 reads CASSLGGSGNTIYF. In nucleotides, the CDR3 is TGTGCCAGCAGTTTGGGGGGCTCTGGAAACACCATATATTTT. The V gene is TRBV28, the J gene TRBJ1-3; a possible D gene is TRBD1 (5 bases). Looked up from germline, CDR1 is MDHEN and CDR2 is SYDVKM. This CDR3 spans 14 amino acids. Trimming took off 3 bases at V and 0 bases at J, with 6 bases between the two ends.

This chain joins TRBV7-3 and TRBJ2-2; 8 positions agree with TRBD1. CDR1 is SGHTA, CDR2 FQGTGA, per germline. Unmatched junction bases numbered 7, after V lost 5 bases and J lost 2 bases. The CDR3 extends over 16 amino acids. The DNA for the CDR3 is TGTGCCAGCAGCCTTCGACAGGGGCGTAACACCGGGGAGCTGTTTTTT. This codes for CASSLRQGRNTGELFF.

This clone was counted a few times. The chain is built from TRBV2 and TRBJ1-2, with D perhaps TRBD1 (6 bases). Trimming pared 9 bases from V and 7 bases from J, leaving 18 bases between. Per the germline V gene, CDR1 is SNHLY and CDR2 is FYNNEI. The length of the CDR3 is 13 residues. The CDR3, as DNA: TGTGCCAGTGAGGAGGCCAGGGGTGGTGGCTACACCTTC. Translating gives CASEEARGGGYTF.

This chain connects TRBV2 to TRBJ2-7; D might be TRBD1 (6 bases). This CDR3 comprises 12 residues. V lost 3 bases and J 4 bases, leaving 7 bases between the germline ends. The germline gives CDR1 SNHLY, CDR2 FYNNEI. In DNA, the CDR3 is TGTGCCAGCAGTGACGACAGGTACGAGCAGTACTTC. As protein: CASSDDRYEQYF.

The table lists this clone with a few counts. The chain carries TRBV6-5 and TRBJ2-3; D remains unclear. This CDR3 region has 11 residues. Germline V CDR1 and CDR2: MNHEY, SVGAGI. Deletions cut 6 bases from V and 6 bases from J, with 7 bases between. The CDR3 sequence: CASRNSDTQYF. The CDR3 nucleotides are TGTGCCAGCAGAAATAGTGATACGCAGTATTTT.

Only a few counts were recorded for this clone. The V gene is TRBV27, the J gene TRBJ1-5, with 7 bases that match TRBD1. V was pared by 6 bases and J by 4 bases, with 6 bases of the junction left unmatched. CDR1 MNHEY and CDR2 SMNVEV come from the germline V gene (reference sequence). CDR3 length: 14 amino acids. For the CDR3, the DNA is TGTGCCAGCAGAACGGGACAGTATAATCAGCCCCAGCATTTT. Its protein is CASRTGQYNQPQHF.

This clone occurred a few times. CDR3 in amino acids: CASSQDKLLDTQYF. In nucleotides, the CDR3 is TGCGCCAGCAGCCAAGATAAGCTGCTAGATACGCAGTATTTT. The chain has TRBV4-3 and TRBJ2-3; D is unclear. From germline, CDR1 is LGHNA and CDR2 YSLEER. The CDR3 extends over 14 amino acids. Trimming cost V 0 bases and J 5 bases, with 9 bases left between them.

The rearrangement joins TRBV10-3 to TRBJ2-1; TRBD2 is a possible D gene (6 bases). This CDR3 region has 14 residues. Trimming left V 10 bases short and J 6 bases short, with 19 bases between. Germline-derived CDR1 and CDR2 are ENHRY and SYGVKD. CDR3 sequence reads: CATLEGLSRNEQFF. The CDR3 bases are TGTGCCACTCTGGAGGGGTTGTCTCGCAATGAGCAGTTCTTC.

This clone turned up a few times. J is TRBJ2-7 and V is TRBV7-9, with a tentative D call TRBD2 (5 bases). Germline V gene lookup returns CDR1 SEHNR and CDR2 FQNEAQ (reference sequence). This CDR3 region has 13 residues. Trimming took 2 bases from V and 5 from J, leaving 10 bases between them. The CDR3 region is CASSLPTGDEQYF. In DNA, the CDR3 is TGTGCCAGCAGCTTACCTACCGGGGACGAGCAGTACTTC.

The rearrangement links TRBV5-1 to TRBJ1-3; D unclear. The CDR3 sequence is 14 residues long. Deletions cut 7 bases from V and 0 bases from J, with 11 bases between. Germline V gene lookup returns CDR1 SGHRS and CDR2 YFSETQ. CDR3: CASPRILSGNTIYF. The CDR3 DNA sequence: TGCGCCAGCCCTAGAATTCTCTCTGGAAACACCATATATTTT.